This entry lists 5 T cell receptor beta chains sequenced from one sample in a study of breast tumors, draining lymph nodes, adjacent tissues. TCRdb reanalysed the multiplex PCR reads using MiXCR and keeps one entry per CDR3 protein. Of about 110,000 distinct CDR3 sequences listed, around 30% are singletons. The lymph nodes were axillary draining lymph nodes from breast cancer patients. Sequences were obtained from axillary lymph node tissue. Receptor source: a female donor with breast cancer. Some clones in this sample may be carry-over from other donors' samples.

The genes are TRBV12-3 or TRBV12-4 and TRBJ1-3, with D tentatively TRBD1 (5 bases). With 3 bases removed from V and 8 bases from J, the gap between germline ends came to 17 bases. This CDR3 spans 15 amino acids. The CDR3 sequence: CASSFGGDRGYTIYF. CDR3 coding DNA: TGTGCCAGCAGTTTCGGGGGAGATCGCGGCTACACCATATATTTT.

The sample holds many counts of this clonotype. The CDR3 DNA is TGTGCCAGCAGCCTCGACAGGGTCGATGAGCAGTTCTTC. Translating it yields CASSLDRVDEQFF. This chain connects TRBV7-3 to TRBJ2-1, with 7 bases fitting TRBD1. Unmatched junction bases numbered 6, after V lost 5 bases and J lost 8 bases. The germline CDR1 and CDR2 sequences are SGHTA and FQGTGA. The CDR3 contains 13 residues.

This chain uses TRBV20-1 with TRBJ1-6; a possible D gene is TRBD1 (5 bases). The CDR3 consists of 11 residues. V lost 0 bases and J 12 bases, leaving 6 bases between the germline ends. The V gene's germline CDR1 is DFQATT and CDR2 SNEGSKA (reference sequence). The CDR3 DNA sequence: TGCAGTGCTAGAGAGGGGGGACCCCTCCACTTT. It encodes CSAREGGPLHF.

Notes on this clonotype: One end of the junction does not line up with germline, which may come from a read error. V is TRBV5-1 and J is TRBJ2-5; D gene uncertain. Looked up from germline, CDR1 is SGHRS and CDR2 is YFSETQ. The CDR3 is 19 residues long. Here the CDR3 reads CASSSTRGVVTVGQETQYF. CDR3 coding DNA: TGTGCCAGCAGCTCAACCCGAGGCGTGGTCACTGTTGGCCAAGAGACCCAGTACTTC.

Concerning this clonotype: One base away lies a much larger clone, so this may be a sequencing read error. The gene calls are TRBV6-6 and TRBJ1-5; no firm D call. Trimming stripped 5 bases from V and 2 bases from J, with 13 bases between. The CDR3 totals 15 residues. Germline values: CDR1 MNHNY, CDR2 SVGAGI (reference sequence). The DNA for the CDR3 is TGTGCCAGCAGTCCCCCAAGGGCAGGCAATCAGCCCCAGCATTTT. Amino acids: CASSPPRAGNQPQHF.